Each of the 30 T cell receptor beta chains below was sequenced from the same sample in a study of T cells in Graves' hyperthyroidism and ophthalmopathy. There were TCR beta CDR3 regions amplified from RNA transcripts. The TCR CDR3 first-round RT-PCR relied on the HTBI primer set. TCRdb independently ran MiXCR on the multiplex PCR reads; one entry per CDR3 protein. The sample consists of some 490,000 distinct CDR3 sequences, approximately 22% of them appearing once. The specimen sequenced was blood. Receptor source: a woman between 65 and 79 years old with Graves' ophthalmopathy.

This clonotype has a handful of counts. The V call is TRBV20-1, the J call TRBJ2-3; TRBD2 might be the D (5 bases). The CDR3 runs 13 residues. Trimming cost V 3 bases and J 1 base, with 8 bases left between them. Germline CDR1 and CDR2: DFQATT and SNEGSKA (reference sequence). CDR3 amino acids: CSARAAGTDTQYF. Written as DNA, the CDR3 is TGCAGTGCTAGGGCAGCGGGCACAGATACGCAGTATTTT.

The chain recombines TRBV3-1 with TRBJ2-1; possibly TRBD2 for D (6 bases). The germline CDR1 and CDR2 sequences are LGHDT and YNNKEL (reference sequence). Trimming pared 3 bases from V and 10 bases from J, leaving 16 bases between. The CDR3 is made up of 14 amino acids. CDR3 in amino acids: CASSQGRLEVEQFF. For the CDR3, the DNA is TGTGCCAGCAGCCAGGGGAGGCTGGAGGTGGAGCAGTTCTTC.

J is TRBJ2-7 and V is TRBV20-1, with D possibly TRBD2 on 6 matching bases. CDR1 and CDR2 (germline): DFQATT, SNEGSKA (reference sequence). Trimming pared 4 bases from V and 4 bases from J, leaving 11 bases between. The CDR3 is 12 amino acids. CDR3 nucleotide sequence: TGCAGTGCTATTGCGGGGAAATACGAGCAGTACTTC. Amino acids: CSAIAGKYEQYF.

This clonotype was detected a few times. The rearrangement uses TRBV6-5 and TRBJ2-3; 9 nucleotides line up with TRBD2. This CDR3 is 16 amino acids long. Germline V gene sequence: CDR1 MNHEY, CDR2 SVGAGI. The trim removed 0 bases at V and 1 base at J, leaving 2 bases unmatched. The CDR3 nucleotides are TGTGCCAGCAGTTACTCGAGACTAGCGGGCACAGATACGCAGTATTTT. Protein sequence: CASSYSRLAGTDTQYF.

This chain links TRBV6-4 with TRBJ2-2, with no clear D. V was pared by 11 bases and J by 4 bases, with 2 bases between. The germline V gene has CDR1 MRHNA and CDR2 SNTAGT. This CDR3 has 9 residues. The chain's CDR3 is CAPTGELFF. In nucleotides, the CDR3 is TGTGCCCCCACCGGGGAGCTGTTTTTT.

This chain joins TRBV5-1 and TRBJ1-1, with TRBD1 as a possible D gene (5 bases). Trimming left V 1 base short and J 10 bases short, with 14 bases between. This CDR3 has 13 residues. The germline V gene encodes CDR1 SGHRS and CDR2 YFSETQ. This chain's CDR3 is CASSLSGNGGAFF. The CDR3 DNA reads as TGCGCCAGCAGCTTGTCTGGGAATGGGGGAGCTTTCTTT. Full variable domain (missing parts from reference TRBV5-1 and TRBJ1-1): KAGVTQTPRYLIKTRGQQVTLSCSPISGHRSVSWYQQTPGQGLQFLFEYFSETQRNKGNFPGRFSGRQFSNSRSEMNVSTLELGDSALYLCASSLSGNGGAFFGQGTRLTVV.

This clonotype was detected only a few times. CDR3 bases: TGCAGTGCTAGAATGGTCTACGGGGGCTCCTACGAGCAGTACTTC. Its translation is CSARMVYGGSYEQYF. The V gene is TRBV20-1, the J gene TRBJ2-7; TRBD2 might be the D (6 bases). The CDR3 is 15 residues long. Trimming left V 2 bases short and J 0 bases short, with 14 bases between. The V gene's germline CDR1 is DFQATT and CDR2 SNEGSKA (reference sequence).

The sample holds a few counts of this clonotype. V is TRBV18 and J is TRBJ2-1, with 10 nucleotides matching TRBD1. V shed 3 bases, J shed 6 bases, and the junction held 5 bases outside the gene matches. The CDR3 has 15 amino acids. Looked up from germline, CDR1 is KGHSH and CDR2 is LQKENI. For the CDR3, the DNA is TGTGCCAGCTCACCGAGGGACAGGGGACTCAATGAGCAGTTCTTC. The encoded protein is CASSPRDRGLNEQFF.

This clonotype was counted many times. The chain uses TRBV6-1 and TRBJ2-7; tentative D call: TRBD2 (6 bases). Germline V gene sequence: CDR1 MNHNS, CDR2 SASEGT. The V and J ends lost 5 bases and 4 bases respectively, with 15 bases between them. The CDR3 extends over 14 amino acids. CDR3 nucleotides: TGTGCCAGCAGTTTCGGGGGTGGCGTTTACGAGCAGTACTTC. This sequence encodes CASSFGGGVYEQYF.

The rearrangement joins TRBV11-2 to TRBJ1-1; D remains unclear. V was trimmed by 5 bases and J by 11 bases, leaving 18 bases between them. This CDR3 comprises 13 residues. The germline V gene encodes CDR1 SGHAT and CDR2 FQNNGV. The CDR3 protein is CASSTKTGFWAFF. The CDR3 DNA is TGTGCCAGCAGCACCAAAACGGGGTTTTGGGCTTTCTTT.

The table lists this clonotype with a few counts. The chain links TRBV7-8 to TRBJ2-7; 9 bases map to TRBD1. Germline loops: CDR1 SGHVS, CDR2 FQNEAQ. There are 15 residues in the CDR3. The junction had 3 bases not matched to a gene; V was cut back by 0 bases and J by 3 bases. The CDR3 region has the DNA TGTGCCAGCAGCTTAGCAGTGGGACAGGGCTACGAGCAGTACTTC. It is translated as CASSLAVGQGYEQYF. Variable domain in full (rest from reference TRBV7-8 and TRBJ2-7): GAGVSQSPRYKVAKRGQDVALRCDPISGHVSLFWYQQALGQGPEFLTYFQNEAQLDKSGLPSDRFFAERPEGSVSTLKIQRTQQEDSAVYLCASSLAVGQGYEQYFGPGTRLTVT.

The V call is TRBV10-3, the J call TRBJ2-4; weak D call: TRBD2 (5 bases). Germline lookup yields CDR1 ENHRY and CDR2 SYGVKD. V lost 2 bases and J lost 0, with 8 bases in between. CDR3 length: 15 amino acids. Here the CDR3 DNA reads TGTGCCATCAGTGAGCGAGGGTCAGCCAAAAACATTCAGTACTTC. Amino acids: CAISERGSAKNIQYF.

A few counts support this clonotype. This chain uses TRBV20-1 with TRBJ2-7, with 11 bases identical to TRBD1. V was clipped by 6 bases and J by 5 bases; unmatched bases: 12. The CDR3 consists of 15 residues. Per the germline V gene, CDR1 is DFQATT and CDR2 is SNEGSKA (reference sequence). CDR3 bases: TGCAGTGCCTCACTGGGACAGGGGGTCTTGGACGAGCAGTACTTC. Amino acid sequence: CSASLGQGVLDEQYF.

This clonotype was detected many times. CDR3 DNA sequence: TGTGCCAGCAGAGACAAACAGGGGGCTGGCTACGAGCAGTACTTC. Residues: CASRDKQGAGYEQYF. The chain carries TRBV12-3 or TRBV12-4 and TRBJ2-7; 9 bases are shared with TRBD1. The CDR3 length is 15 residues. V gave up 6 bases and J gave up 3 bases; unmatched junction bases: 9.

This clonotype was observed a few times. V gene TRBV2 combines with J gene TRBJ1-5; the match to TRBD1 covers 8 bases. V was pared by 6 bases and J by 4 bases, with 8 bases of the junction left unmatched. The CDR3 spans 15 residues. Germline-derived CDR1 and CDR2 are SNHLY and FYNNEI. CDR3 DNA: TGTGCCAGCAGGTTGACAGGGGACCAAAATCAGCCCCAGCATTTT. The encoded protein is CASRLTGDQNQPQHF.

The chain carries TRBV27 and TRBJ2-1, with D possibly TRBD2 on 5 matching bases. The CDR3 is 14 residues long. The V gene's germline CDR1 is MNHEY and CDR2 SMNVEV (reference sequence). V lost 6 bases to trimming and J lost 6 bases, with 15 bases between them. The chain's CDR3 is CASRWVVGSNEQFF. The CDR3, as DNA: TGTGCCAGCAGATGGGTCGTGGGGAGCAATGAGCAGTTCTTC.

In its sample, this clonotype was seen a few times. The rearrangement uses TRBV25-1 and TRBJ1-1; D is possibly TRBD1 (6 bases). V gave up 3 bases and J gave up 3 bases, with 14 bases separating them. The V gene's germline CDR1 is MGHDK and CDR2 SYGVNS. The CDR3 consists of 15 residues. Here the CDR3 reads CASSDAGRGDTEAFF. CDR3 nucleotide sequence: TGTGCCAGCAGTGACGCAGGGAGGGGGGACACTGAAGCTTTCTTT.

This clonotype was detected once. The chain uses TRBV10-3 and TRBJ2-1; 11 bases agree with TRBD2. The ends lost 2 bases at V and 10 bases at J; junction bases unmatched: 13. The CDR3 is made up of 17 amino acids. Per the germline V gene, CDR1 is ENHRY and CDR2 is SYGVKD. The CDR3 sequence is CAISEPHGLAGGAEQFF. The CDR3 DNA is TGTGCCATCAGTGAGCCCCATGGCCTAGCGGGAGGTGCGGAGCAGTTCTTC.

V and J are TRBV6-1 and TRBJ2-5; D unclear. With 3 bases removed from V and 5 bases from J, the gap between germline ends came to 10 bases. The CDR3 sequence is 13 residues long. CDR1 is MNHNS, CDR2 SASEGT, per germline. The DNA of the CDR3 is TGTGCCAGCAGTGACCACCCGAGGGAGACCCAGTACTTC. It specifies CASSDHPRETQYF.

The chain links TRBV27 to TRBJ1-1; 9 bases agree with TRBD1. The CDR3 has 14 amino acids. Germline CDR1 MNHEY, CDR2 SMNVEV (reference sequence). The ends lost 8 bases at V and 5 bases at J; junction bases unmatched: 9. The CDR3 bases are TGTGCCAGCGGCTTACAGGGGGCGCCTACTGAAGCTTTCTTT. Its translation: CASGLQGAPTEAFF.

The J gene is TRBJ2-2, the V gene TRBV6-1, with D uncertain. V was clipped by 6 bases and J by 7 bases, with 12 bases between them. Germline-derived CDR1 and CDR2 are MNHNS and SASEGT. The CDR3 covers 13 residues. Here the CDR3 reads CASRPGSNGELFF. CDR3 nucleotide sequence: TGTGCCAGCAGGCCAGGCTCCAACGGGGAGCTGTTTTTT.

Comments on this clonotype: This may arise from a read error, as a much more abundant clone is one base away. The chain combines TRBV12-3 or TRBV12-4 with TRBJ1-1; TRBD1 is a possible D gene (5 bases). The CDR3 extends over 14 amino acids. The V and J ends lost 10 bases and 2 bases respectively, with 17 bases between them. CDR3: CANRAGTLNTEAFF. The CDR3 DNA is TGTGCCAACAGAGCCGGGACCCTCAACACTGAAGCTTTCTTT.

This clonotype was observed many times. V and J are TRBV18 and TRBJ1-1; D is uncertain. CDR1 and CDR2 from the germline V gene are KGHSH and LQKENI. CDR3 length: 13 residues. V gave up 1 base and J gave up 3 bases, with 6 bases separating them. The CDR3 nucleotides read TGTGCCAGCTCACCACAGGCAGACACTGAAGCTTTCTTT. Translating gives CASSPQADTEAFF.

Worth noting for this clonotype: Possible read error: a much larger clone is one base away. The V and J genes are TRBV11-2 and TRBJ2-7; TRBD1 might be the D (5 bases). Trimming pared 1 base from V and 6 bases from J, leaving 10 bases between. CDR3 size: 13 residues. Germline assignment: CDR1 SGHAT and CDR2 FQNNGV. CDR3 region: CASSLGQFCEQYF. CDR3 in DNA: TGTGCCAGCAGCTTAGGACAGTTCTGCGAGCAGTACTTC.

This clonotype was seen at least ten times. CDR3 protein: CASTPVSRAYNEQFF. CDR3 DNA sequence: TGTGCCAGCACCCCCGTTAGCAGGGCCTACAATGAGCAGTTCTTC. The V gene is TRBV3-1, the J gene TRBJ2-1, with D perhaps TRBD1 (5 bases). V dropped 7 bases and J dropped 2 bases, with 15 bases sitting between them. Per germline, CDR1 LGHDT and CDR2 YNNKEL (reference sequence). The CDR3 spans 15 residues.

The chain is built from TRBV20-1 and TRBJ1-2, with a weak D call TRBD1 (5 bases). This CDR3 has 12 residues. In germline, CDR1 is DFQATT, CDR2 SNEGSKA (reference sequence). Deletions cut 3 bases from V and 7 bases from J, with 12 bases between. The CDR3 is CSASWGTFGYTF. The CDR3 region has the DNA TGCAGTGCTAGCTGGGGGACTTTTGGCTACACCTTC.

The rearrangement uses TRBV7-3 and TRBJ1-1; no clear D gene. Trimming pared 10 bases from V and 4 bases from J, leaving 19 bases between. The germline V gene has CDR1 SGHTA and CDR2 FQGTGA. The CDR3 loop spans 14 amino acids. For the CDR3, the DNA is TGTGCCAACCCCCGGAGTAGGGCGAGCACTGAAGCTTTCTTT. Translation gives CANPRSRASTEAFF.

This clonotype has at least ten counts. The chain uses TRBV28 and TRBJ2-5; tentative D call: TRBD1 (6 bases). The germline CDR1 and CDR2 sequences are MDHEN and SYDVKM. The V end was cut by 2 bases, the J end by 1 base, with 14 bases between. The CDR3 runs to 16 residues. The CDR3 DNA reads TGTGCCAGCAGTTTAACGCCGTCAGGGGTCCAAGAGACCCAGTACTTC. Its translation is CASSLTPSGVQETQYF.

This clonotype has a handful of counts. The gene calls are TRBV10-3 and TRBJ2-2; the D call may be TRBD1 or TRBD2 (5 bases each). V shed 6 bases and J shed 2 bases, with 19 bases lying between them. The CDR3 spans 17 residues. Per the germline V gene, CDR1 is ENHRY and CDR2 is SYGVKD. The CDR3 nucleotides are TGTGCCATCAGACCTCGATTTATACGGGACAACACCGGGGAGCTGTTTTTT. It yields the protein CAIRPRFIRDNTGELFF.

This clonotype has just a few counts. CDR3 protein: CASSQDPHPGELFF. The CDR3 DNA reads TGTGCCAGCAGCCAAGACCCCCACCCCGGGGAGCTGTTTTTT. The genes are TRBV3-1 and TRBJ2-2; D call uncertain. The CDR3 runs 14 residues. Germline loops: CDR1 LGHDT, CDR2 YNNKEL (reference sequence). V was cut by 0 bases and J by 6 bases, with 8 bases left in between.